The 20 T cell receptor beta chains below were found in one sample sequenced in a study of OX40 agonist ivuxolimab in advanced cancers. Libraries were prepared by immunoSEQ multiplex PCR; TCRdb keeps only in-frame clonotypes and omits some of them. Of some 40,000 clones listed, around four fifths are singletons. Sequences were derived from CD4+ or CD8+ T cells sorted from blood, sampled in a trial of the OX40 agonist ivuxolimab. These receptors came from an adult with an advanced solid tumor such as melanoma, head and neck, liver or kidney cancer.

The CDR3 DNA reads TGCGCCAGCAGCCCAACGACAGGGGGATGGGAGACCCAGTACTTC. It is translated as CASSPTTGGWETQYF. This sequence joins TRBV5-1 and TRBJ2-5; 9 nucleotides agree with TRBD1. The trim removed 4 bases at V and 5 bases at J, leaving 9 bases unmatched. The CDR3 is 15 amino acids. Germline V gene data show CDR1 as SGHRS and CDR2 as YFSETQ.

The rearrangement uses TRBV7-7 and TRBJ2-7; 7 nucleotides align to TRBD2. This CDR3 has 14 residues. Germline V gene lookup returns CDR1 SSHAT and CDR2 FNYEAQ (reference sequence). V was clipped by 2 bases and J by 5 bases; unmatched bases: 6. The CDR3 sequence is CASSLTAGSHEQYF. CDR3 nucleotides: TGTGCCAGCAGCTTAACAGCGGGATCCCACGAGCAGTACTTC.

J is TRBJ1-2 and V is TRBV19; a possible D gene is TRBD1 (5 bases). V lost 2 bases and J lost 1, with 8 bases in between. CDR3 length: 14 amino acids. Germline V gene lookup returns CDR1 LNHDA and CDR2 SQIVND (reference sequence). Here the CDR3 reads CASSIQGGNYGYTF. DNA for the CDR3: TGTGCCAGTAGTATACAGGGTGGTAACTATGGCTACACCTTC.

The rearrangement joins TRBV19 to TRBJ2-3, with 10 bases matching TRBD2. V trimming: 2 bases; J trimming: 2 bases; junction bases outside the gene matches: 4. The germline V gene encodes CDR1 LNHDA and CDR2 SQIVND (reference sequence). The CDR3 consists of 16 residues. The CDR3 DNA reads as TGTGCCAGTAGTATATGGACTAGCGGTCCCACAGATACGCAGTATTTT. This sequence encodes CASSIWTSGPTDTQYF.

The chain combines TRBV28 with TRBJ1-2; a possible D gene is TRBD1 (5 bases). CDR3 length equals 13 residues. Germline CDR1 MDHEN, CDR2 SYDVKM. V shed 2 bases and J shed 4 bases, with 8 bases lying between them. The CDR3 nucleotides read TGTGCCAGCAGTTTAAGGAGGGGCTATGGCTACACCTTC. This encodes CASSLRRGYGYTF.

The chain employs TRBV1 and TRBJ2-4; the tabulated D call, TRBD1, remains unverified against the DNA. TRBV1 is a listed pseudogene. CDR3 size: 13 residues. The CDR3 DNA reads as TGCACCAGCCCTCAACAGAGAAAAAACATTCAGTACTTC. Its translation: CTSPQQRKNIQYF.

This chain connects TRBV7-2 to TRBJ2-7, with TRBD2 identical over 10 bases. This CDR3 region has 16 residues. Germline CDR1 reads SGHTA; CDR2 reads FQGNSA. The ends lost 1 base at V and 9 bases at J; junction bases unmatched: 12. The CDR3 sequence is CASSLGVAGGRTGQYF. CDR3 nucleotides: TGTGCCAGCAGCTTAGGGGTAGCGGGGGGACGTACAGGGCAGTACTTC. The variable domain in full, with the rest retrieved from reference TRBV7-2 and TRBJ2-7, is GAGVSQSPSNKVTEKGKDVELRCDPISGHTALYWYRQSLGQGLEFLIYFQGNSAPDKSGLPSDRFSAERTGGSVSTLTIQRTQQEDSAVYLCASSLGVAGGRTGQYFGPGTRLTVT.

The rearrangement links TRBV9 to TRBJ1-6, with 8 bases lining up with TRBD1. Germline trimming cut 4 bases from V and 9 bases from J; bases unmatched to any gene: 9. There are 15 residues in the CDR3. Germline V gene sequence: CDR1 SGDLS, CDR2 YYNGEE. CDR3 DNA: TGTGCCAGCAGCCCCCGGGACAGGAAAGGTTCACCCCTCCACTTT. Its translation is CASSPRDRKGSPLHF.

V and J are TRBV11-2 and TRBJ2-7, with TRBD2 matching 12 bases. From germline, CDR1 is SGHAT and CDR2 FQNNGV. The CDR3 totals 16 residues. Trimming at V came to 2 bases and at J to 5 bases, leaving 7 bases not matched to a gene. CDR3: CASSLIRLAGEDEQYF. The CDR3 bases are TGTGCCAGCAGCTTAATCCGACTAGCGGGAGAAGACGAGCAGTACTTC.

V is TRBV6-1 and J is TRBJ2-1, with D perhaps TRBD1 (6 bases). The CDR3 runs to 13 residues. Trimming took off 5 bases at V and 6 bases at J, with 11 bases between the two ends. Germline assignment: CDR1 MNHNS and CDR2 SASEGT. CDR3 coding DNA: TGTGCCAGCAGTCCTACACAGGGCAATGAGCAGTTCTTC. Translation gives CASSPTQGNEQFF.

Notes on this clone: The sample has other DNA sequences that encode this CDR3 too. The chain combines TRBV28 with TRBJ1-5; D is unresolved. The V and J ends lost 8 bases and 3 bases respectively, with 8 bases between them. The CDR3 extends over 12 amino acids. Germline lookup yields CDR1 MDHEN and CDR2 SYDVKM. Here the CDR3 DNA reads TGTGCCAGCGGAGGGCTCAATCAGCCCCAGCATTTT. Translating it yields CASGGLNQPQHF. The full variable domain, completed using reference TRBV28 and TRBJ1-5, is DVKVTQSSRYLVKRTGEKVFLECVQDMDHENMFWYRQDPGLGLRLIYFSYDVKMKEKGDIPEGYSVSREKKERFSLILESASTNQTSMYLCASGGLNQPQHFGDGTRLSIL.

The chain uses TRBV7-8 and TRBJ2-1, with no clear D. In germline, CDR1 is SGHVS, CDR2 FQNEAQ. Trimming took off 1 base at V and 4 bases at J, with 11 bases between the two ends. The CDR3 loop spans 15 amino acids. CDR3 in DNA: TGTGCCAGCAGCTTAGGGGCCGCCCCATACAATGAGCAGTTCTTC. Translation gives CASSLGAAPYNEQFF.

The chain uses TRBV11-2 and TRBJ2-3, with 11 bases identical to TRBD2. V lost 4 bases to trimming and J lost 3 bases; unmatched junction nucleotides: 6. Germline V lookup: CDR1 SGHAT, CDR2 FQNNGV. The CDR3 covers 16 residues. The CDR3 DNA follows: TGTGCCAGCAGCTATGGGACTAGCGGAGGGACAGATACGCAGTATTTT. Protein: CASSYGTSGGTDTQYF.

The chain couples TRBV6-5 to TRBJ2-5, with 12 positions matching TRBD2. The CDR3 sequence is 15 residues long. CDR1 MNHEY and CDR2 SVGAGI come from the germline V gene. With V trimmed by 6 bases and J by 4 bases, 6 bases remained unmatched. In nucleotides, the CDR3 is TGTGCCAGCAGGATGACTAGCGGGAGTTTAGAGACCCAGTACTTC. It encodes CASRMTSGSLETQYF.

This rearrangement joins TRBV20-1 to TRBJ1-2; D remains ambiguous. Trimming took 2 bases from V and 6 from J, leaving 4 bases between them. Looked up from germline, CDR1 is DFQATT and CDR2 is SNEGSKA (reference sequence). This CDR3 has 10 amino acids. The CDR3 coding sequence is TGCAGTGCTAGAAGGGATGGCTACACCTTC. Protein: CSARRDGYTF.

The rearrangement uses TRBV4-2 and TRBJ1-3; D remains ambiguous. Germline V gene data show CDR1 as LGHNA and CDR2 as YNFKEQ. V was pared by 0 bases and J by 1 base, with 7 bases between. The CDR3 is 15 residues long. The CDR3 DNA reads as TGTGCCAGCAGCCAAGATAAAGGGTCTGGAAACACCATATATTTT. Encoded protein: CASSQDKGSGNTIYF.

The genes are TRBV28 and TRBJ2-5; TRBD1 might be the D (6 bases). The length of the CDR3 is 17 residues. Germline CDR1 is MDHEN and CDR2 is SYDVKM. V was shortened by 7 bases and J by 1 base, with 22 bases between the two germline ends. For the CDR3, the DNA is TGTGCCAGCACACCTCTGGGGCAGGGGCTTACCCAAGAGACCCAGTACTTC. Encoded protein: CASTPLGQGLTQETQYF.

The chain combines TRBV5-8 with TRBJ1-4, with a possible D match to TRBD1 (5 bases). The CDR3 spans 13 residues. Germline V gene sequence: CDR1 SGHTS, CDR2 YDEGEE. The germline V and J ends were trimmed by 1 base and 11 bases, with 12 bases remaining between them. CDR3 nucleotides: TGTGCCAGCAGCTTGTCACAGGCCGGGAAACTGTTTTTT. It codes for CASSLSQAGKLFF.

V gene TRBV28 combines with J gene TRBJ2-1; 7 nucleotides match TRBD2. The V segment lost 4 bases and the J segment 8 bases; nucleotides outside the gene matches: 11. Germline CDR1 is MDHEN and CDR2 is SYDVKM. The CDR3 is 15 residues long. The CDR3 is CASSSLAELNDEQFF. CDR3 nucleotides: TGTGCCAGCAGTTCGCTAGCGGAGCTAAACGATGAGCAGTTCTTC.

The chain carries TRBV29-1 and TRBJ2-3; D might be TRBD2 (5 bases). Germline V CDR1 and CDR2: SQVTM, ANQGSEA. Trimming removed 3 bases from V and 1 base from J, with 11 bases in between. The CDR3 is made up of 14 amino acids. Here the CDR3 DNA reads TGCAGCGTTGACCCGGGAATGGGCACAGATACGCAGTATTTT. This encodes CSVDPGMGTDTQYF.